These T cell receptor beta chains were read from a single sample in a study of T-cell reconstitution after alpha-beta-depleted transplantation in children. One entry per CDR3 protein results from TCRdb running MiXCR on the PCR reads. The sample holds approximately 210,000 distinct CDR3 sequences, about 14% seen once. The sequenced sample was PBMCs from the stem cell graft donor, obtained from the stem cell graft. These receptors all stem from a human donor who donated a stem cell graft to a child with acute lymphoblastic leukemia. Each CDR3 is given with its conserved first and last residue. The D gene is left open where the match is weak. Not all rows give a size; the values are once, few, many and, for expanded clones, a class.

>TRBD2|TRBV5-1|17|many
CASSLSGSGPGQETQYF
>NA|TRBV3-1|16|NA
CASSRLSGRGSNEQFF
>NA|TRBV20-1|13|many
CSAGPSAFDTQYF
>TRBD1|TRBV25-1|13|many
CASSRTGGYEQYF
>NA|TRBV25-1|14|NA
CASSPSDGPGELFF
>TRBD2|TRBV5-1|15|many
CASSEGGSSYNEQFF
>NA|TRBV6-2/TRBV6-3|14|many
CASSYRAGKNIQYF
>NA|TRBV7-2|15|many
CASSLAYSGSYEQYF
>NA|TRBV7-6|12|many
CARTSGGYGYTF
>NA|TRBV5-1|16|many
CASSSPWRGRPETQYF
>NA|TRBV29-1|13|many
CSVVGGPGETQYF
>NA|TRBV7-8|14|NA
CASSLEAVNQPQHF
>NA|TRBV7-9|12|many
CASSSGLFEAFF
>NA|TRBV6-5|15|many
CASSYSSGSYNEQFF
>TRBD2|TRBV12-3/TRBV12-4|15|many
CASSPRAGGRHEQFF
>NA|TRBV7-2|16|many
CASSLESAVAYNEQFF
>TRBD2|TRBV13|16|NA
CASSLLAGANTGELFF
>NA|TRBV7-9|12|many
CASSLSETEAFF
>NA|TRBV5-1|16|NA
CASSLGTAEGKNIQYF
>NA|TRBV5-8|15|few
CASSLDRGRSYEQYF
>TRBD2|TRBV20-1|15|many
CSVLAGGRFGNEQFF
>NA|TRBV20-1|15|many
CSARDQSRERYEQYF
>TRBD1|TRBV5-6|17|many
CASSYSYVGQPTDTQYF
>TRBD1|TRBV10-3|16|NA
CAISVGGGSSYTEAFF
>NA|TRBV27|14|many
CASSSRATDTEAFF
>TRBD1|TRBV24-1|13|NA
CATTGQGGNEQFF
>TRBD2|TRBV20-1|15|many
CSATDGGERIETQYF
>NA|TRBV5-1|14|NA
CASRAAQGGEKLFF
>NA|TRBV7-8|19|few
CASSFSGTGGGGQWNEQFF
>NA|TRBV5-5|11|many
CASSLFYEQYF
>NA|TRBV29-1|13|NA
CSVDRQTYNEQFF